This T cell receptor (beta chain) originates from a study of CD8+CD57+ T cells in acquired aplastic anemia. The overall study: Sorted CD4+ and CD8+ cells gave an average of roughly 3 ug of DNA.

CDR3 size: 15 residues. Germline CDR1 and CDR2: LGHDT and YNNKEL (reference sequence). The V and J ends lost 4 bases and 4 bases, in that order; junction bases with no gene match: 6. In this sample, this clonotype turned up many times. The antigen remains undetermined. Those patients picked for sequencing had displayed CD8+CD57+ cell expansion on flow cytometry. TCR beta VDJ combinations and CDR3 sequences were profiled from genomic DNA. MiXCR, applied by TCRdb to the reads, yields one record per CDR3 protein. The sample has fewer than 200,000 distinct CDR3 sequences, roughly 50% seen once. Study findings and constraints: No significant patient-versus-control difference appeared in CD8+ Simpson's diversity.

The chain recombines TRBV3-1 with TRBJ2-7; 11 bases map to TRBD1. The material sequenced was sorted CD4+, CD8+, or CD8+CD57+ T cells (not recorded which) from PBMCs. The receptor was isolated from a human donor with aplastic anemia. CDR3 sequence: CASSPGTGGSYEQYF. CDR3 in DNA: TGTGCCAGCAGCCCGGGGACAGGGGGTTCGTACGAGCAGTACTTC.